The 3 T cell receptor beta chains presented below share a single source sample, sequenced in a study of response to subunit inactivated influenza vaccine. TCRdb re-called the RT-PCR reads through MiXCR, storing one row per CDR3 protein. The table records 400,000 to 650,000 distinct CDR3 sequences, about 7.2% of them present only once. Sequencing was performed on PBMCs from blood, taken approximately 25 months after vaccination. These receptors came from a man between 50 and 75 years old who received an inactivated influenza vaccine.

This clonotype has ten or more counts. This chain joins TRBV4-2 and TRBJ2-7; D unresolved. V lost 0 bases to trimming and J lost 13 bases, with 16 bases between them. The CDR3 is 13 amino acids. The germline V gene encodes CDR1 LGHNA and CDR2 YNFKEQ. The CDR3 bases are TGTGCCAGCAGCCAAGAGAGGCGGCTGGAACGATACTTC. It encodes CASSQERRLERYF.

This clonotype has at least ten counts. This chain connects TRBV7-3 to TRBJ2-1, with D tentatively TRBD1 (6 bases). There are 13 residues in the CDR3. Per the germline V gene, CDR1 is SGHTA and CDR2 is FQGTGA. V was pared by 5 bases and J by 6 bases, with 11 bases between. The DNA for the CDR3 is TGTGCCAGCAGCCCATGGGGGCTCAATGAGCAGTTCTTC. It codes for CASSPWGLNEQFF.

The sample holds a few counts of this clonotype. The J gene is TRBJ2-2, the V gene TRBV11-2, with D possibly matching TRBD2 (6 bases). V lost 6 bases and J lost 8, with 19 bases in between. This CDR3 is built from 15 residues. Germline CDR1 and CDR2: SGHAT and FQNNGV. CDR3 protein: CASSPFGGLIGELFF. For the CDR3, the DNA is TGTGCCAGCAGTCCCTTTGGAGGGTTGATAGGGGAGCTGTTTTTT.